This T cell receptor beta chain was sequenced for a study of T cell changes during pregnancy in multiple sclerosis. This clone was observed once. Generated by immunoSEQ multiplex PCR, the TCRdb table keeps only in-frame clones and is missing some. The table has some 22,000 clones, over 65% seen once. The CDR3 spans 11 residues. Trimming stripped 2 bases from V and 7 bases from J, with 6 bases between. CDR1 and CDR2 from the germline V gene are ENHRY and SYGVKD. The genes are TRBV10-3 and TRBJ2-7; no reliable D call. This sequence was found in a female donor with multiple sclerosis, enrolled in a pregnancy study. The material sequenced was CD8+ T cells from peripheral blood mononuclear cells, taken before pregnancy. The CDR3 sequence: CAISERREQYF. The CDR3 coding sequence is TGTGCCATCAGTGAGAGGAGAGAGCAGTACTTC.